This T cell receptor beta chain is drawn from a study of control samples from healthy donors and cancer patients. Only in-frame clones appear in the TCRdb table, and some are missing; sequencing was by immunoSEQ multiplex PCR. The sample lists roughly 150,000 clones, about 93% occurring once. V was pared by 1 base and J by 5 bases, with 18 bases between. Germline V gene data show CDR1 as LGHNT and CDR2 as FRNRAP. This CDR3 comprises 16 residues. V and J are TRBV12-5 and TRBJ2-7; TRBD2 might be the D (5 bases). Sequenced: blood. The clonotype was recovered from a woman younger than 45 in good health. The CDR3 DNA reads TGTGCTAGTGGTTTGGGGAAGGGAGCCGAAATCGACGAGCAGTACTTC. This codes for CASGLGKGAEIDEQYF.